The T cell receptor (beta chain) described here comes from a study of T-cell reconstitution after alpha-beta-depleted transplantation in children. Points from the study as a whole: Counts and diversity of T cells one year after transplant came mostly from newly produced T cells. Reportedly, only several hundred clones from non-depleted graft cells drove alpha-beta T-cell counts at about two months.

CDR3 length: 13 residues. V gave up 5 bases and J gave up 5 bases, with 12 bases separating them. Looked up from germline, CDR1 is MNHNS and CDR2 is SASEGT. This clonotype was observed a single time. Its cognate antigen is unknown. The authors prepared the TCRbeta library with unique molecular identifiers. From the PCR reads, TCRdb called clonotypes with MiXCR, one entry per CDR3 protein. The table has about 580,000 distinct CDR3 sequences, roughly 23% seen once. The genes are TRBV6-1 and TRBJ1-1; no definite D call. The sequence derives from a boy under two years old who had a stem cell transplant for acute myeloid leukemia, so the T cells may come from the graft donor. Specimen: PBMCs, mostly from graft donor cells, collected 360 days after TCRalphabeta/CD19-depleted stem cell transplant. For the CDR3, the DNA is TGTGCCAGCAGTCTCCGGGGTTTGACTGAAGCTTTCTTT. Translation gives CASSLRGLTEAFF.